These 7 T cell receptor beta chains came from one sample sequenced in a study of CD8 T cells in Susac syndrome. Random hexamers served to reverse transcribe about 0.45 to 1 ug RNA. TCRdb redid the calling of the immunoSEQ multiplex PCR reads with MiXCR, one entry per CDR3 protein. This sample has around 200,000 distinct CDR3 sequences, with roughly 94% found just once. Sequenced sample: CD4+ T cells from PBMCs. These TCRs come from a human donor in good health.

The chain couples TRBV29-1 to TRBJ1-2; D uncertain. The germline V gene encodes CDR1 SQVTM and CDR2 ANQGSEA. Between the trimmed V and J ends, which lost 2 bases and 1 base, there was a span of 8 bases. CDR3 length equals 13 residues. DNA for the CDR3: TGCAGCGTTGAATCGGCAGATAACTATGGCTACACCTTC. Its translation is CSVESADNYGYTF.

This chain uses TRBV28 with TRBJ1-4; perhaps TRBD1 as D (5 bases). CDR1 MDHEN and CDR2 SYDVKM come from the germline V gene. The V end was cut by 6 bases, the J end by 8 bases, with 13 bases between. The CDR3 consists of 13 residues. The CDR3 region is CASRGRPGEKLFF. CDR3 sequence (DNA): TGTGCCAGCAGGGGACGCCCGGGGGAAAAACTGTTTTTT.

The CDR3 DNA follows: TGCGCCAGCAGTCAATCAGAGGGACAAGATGTAGGCTACGAGCAGTACGTC. The encoded protein is CASSQSEGQDVGYEQYV. The chain uses TRBV23-1 and TRBJ2-7; D perhaps matches TRBD1 (6 bases). TRBV23-1 is an ORF for which the function is uncertain. With 0 bases removed from V and 3 bases from J, the gap between germline ends came to 18 bases. The CDR3 extends over 17 amino acids.

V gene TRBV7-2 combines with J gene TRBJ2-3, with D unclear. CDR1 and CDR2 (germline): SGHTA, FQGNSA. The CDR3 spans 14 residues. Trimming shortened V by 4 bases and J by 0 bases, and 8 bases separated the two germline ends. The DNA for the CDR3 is TGTGCCAGCAGCTCGCGTGCTAGCACAGATACGCAGTATTTT. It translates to CASSSRASTDTQYF.

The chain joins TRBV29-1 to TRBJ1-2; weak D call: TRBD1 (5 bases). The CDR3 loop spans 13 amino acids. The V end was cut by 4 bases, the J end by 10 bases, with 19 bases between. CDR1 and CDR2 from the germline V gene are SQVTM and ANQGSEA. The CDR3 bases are TGCAGCGTTGGCGGGAGTGGGACGGCGTCCTACACCTTC. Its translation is CSVGGSGTASYTF.

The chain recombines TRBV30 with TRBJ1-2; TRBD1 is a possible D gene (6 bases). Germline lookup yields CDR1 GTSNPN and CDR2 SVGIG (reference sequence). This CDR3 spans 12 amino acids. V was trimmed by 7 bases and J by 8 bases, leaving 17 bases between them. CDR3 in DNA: TGTGCCTCGGATAACAGGGCGGAGGGCTACACCTTC. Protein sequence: CASDNRAEGYTF.

The CDR3: CSASSVDRVNTEAFF. The CDR3 nucleotides read TGCAGTGCTAGCTCGGTGGACAGGGTGAACACTGAAGCTTTCTTT. The genes are TRBV20-1 and TRBJ1-1, with TRBD1 matching 8 bases. Germline CDR1 reads DFQATT; CDR2 reads SNEGSKA (reference sequence). The CDR3 is 15 residues long. V lost 3 bases, J lost 0 bases, and 6 bases stayed unmatched.